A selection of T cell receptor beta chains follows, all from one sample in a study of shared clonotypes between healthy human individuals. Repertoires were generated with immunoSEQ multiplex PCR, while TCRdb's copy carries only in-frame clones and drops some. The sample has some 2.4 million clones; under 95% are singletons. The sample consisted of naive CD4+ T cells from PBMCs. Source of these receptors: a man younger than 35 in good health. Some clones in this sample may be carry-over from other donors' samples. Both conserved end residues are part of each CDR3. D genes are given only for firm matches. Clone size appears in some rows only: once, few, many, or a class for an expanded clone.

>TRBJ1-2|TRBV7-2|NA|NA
TGTGCCAGCAGCTTAGTTCTGGGGCGAGACTATGGCTACACCTTC
CASSLVLGRDYGYTF
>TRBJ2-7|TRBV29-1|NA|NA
TGCAGCGTCCAGGGGGGCGGCAGGGGCCCCTACGAGCAGTACTTC
CSVQGGGRGPYEQYF
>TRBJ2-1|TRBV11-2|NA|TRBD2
TGTGCCAGCAGCTTGGGACTAGCGGGAGCTTCCTACAATGAGCAGTTCTTC
CASSLGLAGASYNEQFF
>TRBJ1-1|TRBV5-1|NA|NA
TGCGCCAGCAGCTTGACGAACACTGAAGCTTTCTTT
CASSLTNTEAFF
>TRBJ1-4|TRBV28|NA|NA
TGTGCCAGCACCCTTGTGGGTGAAAAACTGTTTTTT
CASTLVGEKLFF
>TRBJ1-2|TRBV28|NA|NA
TGTGCCAGCAGTTTTTGGGAGAATGGCTACACCTTC
CASSFWENGYTF
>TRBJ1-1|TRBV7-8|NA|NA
TGTGCCAGCAGCGGAATAAGACAGGACGACACTGAAGCTTTCTTT
CASSGIRQDDTEAFF
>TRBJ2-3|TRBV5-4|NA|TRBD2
TGTGCCAGCAGCCGTAGCGGGAGAAGCACAGATACGCAGTATTTT
CASSRSGRSTDTQYF
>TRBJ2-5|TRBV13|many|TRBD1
TGTGCCAGCAGCTACAGGACAGGGGCTCAAGAGACCCAGTACTTC
CASSYRTGAQETQYF
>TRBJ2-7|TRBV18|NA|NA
TGTGCCAGCTCACCTCCCTCCCACGAGCAGTACTTC
CASSPPSHEQYF
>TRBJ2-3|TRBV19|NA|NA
TGTGCCAGTAGTTTTGTCCGGGACCCCAGGGCAGATACGCAGTATTTT
CASSFVRDPRADTQYF
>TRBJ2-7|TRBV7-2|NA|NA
TGTGCCAGCAGTCCTCGACCCAATAGCGGTCGGGAGCAGTACTTC
CASSPRPNSGREQYF
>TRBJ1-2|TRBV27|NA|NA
TGTGCCAGCAGTTTTGTGGCAGGAGGCTATGGCTACACCTTC
CASSFVAGGYGYTF
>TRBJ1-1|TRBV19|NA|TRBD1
TGTGCCAGTAGTCTTCGAAACAGGGGTTGGACTGAAGCTTTCTTT
CASSLRNRGWTEAFF
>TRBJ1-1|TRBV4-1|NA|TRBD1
TGCGCCAGCAGTCATTCCGGACAGGGAATGAACACTGAAGCTTTCTTT
CASSHSGQGMNTEAFF
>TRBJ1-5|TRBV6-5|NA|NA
TGTGCCAGCAGTTTTGGACGGGACAATCAGCCCCAGCATTTT
CASSFGRDNQPQHF
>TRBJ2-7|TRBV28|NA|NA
TGTGCCAGCAGTCTCCCCGCACTGGCCTACGAGCAGTACTTC
CASSLPALAYEQYF
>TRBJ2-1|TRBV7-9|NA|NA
TGTGCCAGCAGCTCCTGGGGAGTTCCGGGGCATCCGCAGTTCTTC
CASSSWGVPGHPQFF
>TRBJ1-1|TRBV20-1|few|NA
TGCAGTGCAACCTTCGGGACGGGAGCTTTCTTT
CSATFGTGAFF
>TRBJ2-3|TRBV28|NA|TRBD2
TGTGCCAGCAGTTTGGCGGGAGGGCCGCCTTGGGATACGCAGTATTTT
CASSLAGGPPWDTQYF
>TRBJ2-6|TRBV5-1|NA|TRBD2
TGCGCCAGCAGCTTCCAGGGACTAGCGGTAAGCTCTGGGGCCAACGTCCTGACTTTC
CASSFQGLAVSSGANVLTF
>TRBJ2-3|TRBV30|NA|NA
TGTGCCTGGAGTGAAGGGAGGTTGCCCACAGATACGCAGTATTTT
CAWSEGRLPTDTQYF
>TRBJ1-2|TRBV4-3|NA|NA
TGCGCCAGCAGCCCGGACAGCACCTATGGCTACACCTTC
CASSPDSTYGYTF
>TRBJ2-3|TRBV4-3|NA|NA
TGCGCCAGCAGCCAAGACTTCCAGTCCCTCACAGATACGCAGTATTTT
CASSQDFQSLTDTQYF
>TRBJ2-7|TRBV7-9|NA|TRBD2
TGTGCCAGCACCCGGGGGGACGAGCAGTACTTC
CASTRGDEQYF
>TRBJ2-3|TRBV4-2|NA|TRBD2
TGTGCCAGCAGCCAACCTATCTTAGCGGGAGGCGCAGATACGCAGTATTTT
CASSQPILAGGADTQYF
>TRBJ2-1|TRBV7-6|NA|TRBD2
TGTGCCAGCAGCCCGGCCGGGACTAGCGGGAAACAGTTCTTC
CASSPAGTSGKQFF
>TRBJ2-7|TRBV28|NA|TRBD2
TGTGCCAGCAGTCCGGGGGGACTAGCGGCGTACGAGCAGTACTTC
CASSPGGLAAYEQYF
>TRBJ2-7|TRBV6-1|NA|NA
TGTGCCAGCAGTGTACCGGGACGGGCCTCCTACGAGCAGTACTTC
CASSVPGRASYEQYF
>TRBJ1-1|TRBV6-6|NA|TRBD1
TGTGCCAGCAGTTACCCCCAGGGGGTAGGGACTGAAGCTTTCTTT
CASSYPQGVGTEAFF
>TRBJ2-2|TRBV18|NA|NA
TGTGCCAGCTCACCACCCCAGGGGAGGAACACCGGGGAGCTGTTTTTT
CASSPPQGRNTGELFF
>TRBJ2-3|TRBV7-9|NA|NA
TGTGCCAGCAGACCGTCTGAGACATTGAGGGCAGATACGCAGTATTTT
CASRPSETLRADTQYF
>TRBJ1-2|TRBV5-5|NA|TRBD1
TGTGCCAGCAGCCCGGACAGGGGGAACTATGGCTACACCTTC
CASSPDRGNYGYTF
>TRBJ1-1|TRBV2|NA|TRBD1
TGTGCCAGCATACAGGGGGTGGAGGGTACTGAAGCTTTCTTT
CASIQGVEGTEAFF
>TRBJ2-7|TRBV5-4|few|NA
TGTGCCAGCAGCTTGGGTCCCAAGGAGGGAAGCCGCGGGTTGTACGAGCAGTACTTC
CASSLGPKEGSRGLYEQYF
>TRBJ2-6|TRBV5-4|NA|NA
TGTGCCAGCAGTCCCCGGACATCGGGGGCCAACGTCCTGACTTTC
CASSPRTSGANVLTF
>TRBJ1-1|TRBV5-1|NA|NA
TGCGCCAGCACCTCTGGTCCGGGGAACACTGAAGCTTTCTTT
CASTSGPGNTEAFF
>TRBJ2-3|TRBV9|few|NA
TGTGCCAGCAGCGGCACTAGCACAGATACGCAGTATTTT
CASSGTSTDTQYF
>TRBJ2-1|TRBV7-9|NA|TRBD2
TGTGCCAGCAGCACGGGGACTAGCGGGGCCTGGGGGTCCTACAATGAGCAGTTCTTC
CASSTGTSGAWGSYNEQFF
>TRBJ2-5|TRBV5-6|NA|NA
TGTGCCAGCAGCTTATTACAGCCTCTGGGTGGGACCCAGTACTTC
CASSLLQPLGGTQYF
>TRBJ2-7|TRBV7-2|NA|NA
TGTGCCAGCAGCTTGCTCTACCCCGCCGAGCAGTACTTC
CASSLLYPAEQYF
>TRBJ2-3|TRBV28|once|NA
TGTGCCAGCAGTTCCCTCCCCGCGACGCAGTATTTT
CASSSLPATQYF
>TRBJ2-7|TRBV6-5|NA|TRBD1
TGTGCCAGCAGTCCTCCGGGACAGTTCTACGAGCAGTACTTC
CASSPPGQFYEQYF
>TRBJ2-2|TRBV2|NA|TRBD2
TGTGCCAGCCCTGACGATACTAGCGGGAGTGACACCGGGGAGCTGTTTTTT
CASPDDTSGSDTGELFF
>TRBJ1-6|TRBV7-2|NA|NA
TGTGCCAGCAGCTTTTATAATTCACCCCTCCACTTT
CASSFYNSPLHF
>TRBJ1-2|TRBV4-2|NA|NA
TGTGCCAGCAGCATCGAACAGGTCCTTCTAGTTGGCTACACCTTC
CASSIEQVLLVGYTF
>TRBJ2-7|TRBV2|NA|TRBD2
TGTGCCAGCAGTGTTGAGGGAGGGCCCCACGAGCAGTACTTC
CASSVEGGPHEQYF
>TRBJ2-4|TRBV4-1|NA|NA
TGCGCCAGCAGCCTAATCGGGAGCCTTAAAAACATTCAGTACTTC
CASSLIGSLKNIQYF
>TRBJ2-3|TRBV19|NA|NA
TGTGCCAGTAGTATACGCTACCAGTTCGGGAGCGCAGATACGCAGTATTTT
CASSIRYQFGSADTQYF
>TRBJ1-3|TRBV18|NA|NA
TGTGCCAGCTCACCGGACAGCTCTGGAAACACCATATATTTT
CASSPDSSGNTIYF
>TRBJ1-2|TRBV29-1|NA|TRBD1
TGCAGCGTTGAAGATTGGGGACAGGGGTGGGGCTACACCTTC
CSVEDWGQGWGYTF
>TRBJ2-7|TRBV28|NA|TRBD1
TGTGCCAGCAGTTTTCGACAGGGGGCGTACGAGCAGTACTTC
CASSFRQGAYEQYF
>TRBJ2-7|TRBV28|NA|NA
TGTGCCAGCAGTTTGGAGTATACCCTCTACGAGCAGTACTTC
CASSLEYTLYEQYF
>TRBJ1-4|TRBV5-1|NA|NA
TGCGCCAGCAGCTCCGGAGACATGTCTAATGAAAAACTGTTTTTT
CASSSGDMSNEKLFF
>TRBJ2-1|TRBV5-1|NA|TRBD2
TGCGCCAGCAGCTGGGGGACTAGCGGGAATGAGCAGTTCTTC
CASSWGTSGNEQFF
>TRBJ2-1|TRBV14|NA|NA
TGTGCCAGCAGCCAAGATAGGGCACTGAGACACAATGAGCAGTTCTTC
CASSQDRALRHNEQFF
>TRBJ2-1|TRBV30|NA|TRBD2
TGTGCCTGGAGGCCCCTAGCGGGAGGGCGAAATTACAATGAGCAGTTCTTC
CAWRPLAGGRNYNEQFF
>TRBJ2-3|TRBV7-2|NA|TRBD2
TGTGCCAGCAGCTTAGGACTAGCTTGGGGCACAGATACGCAGTATTTT
CASSLGLAWGTDTQYF